The TCR beta chain described here comes from a study of T cell responses to AZD1222 COVID-19 vaccine. Study conclusions and caveats: The donor group comprised mostly white British people and more females; the analysis possibly underestimated clonal diversity. The number of AZD1222 recipients seropositive at baseline was only 5 to 7.

With regard to this clone: Its antigen is as yet unknown.

The CDR3 is made up of 15 amino acids. In germline, CDR1 is LGHNA, CDR2 YSLEER. V shed 0 bases and J shed 4 bases, with 10 bases lying between them. Produced via immunoSEQ multiplex PCR; TCRdb's table is partial and in-frame only. Of roughly 120,000 clones listed, about 88% were seen once; the top ten hold roughly 4.4%. The genes are TRBV4-3 and TRBJ1-5, with D perhaps TRBD1 (5 bases). The receptor's source is an adult in good health. The sequenced sample was peripheral blood, obtained on day 0 of AZD1222 vaccination. CDR3: CASSQDRWGNQPQHF. The CDR3 coding sequence is TGCGCCAGCAGCCAAGATCGTTGGGGGAATCAGCCCCAGCATTTT.